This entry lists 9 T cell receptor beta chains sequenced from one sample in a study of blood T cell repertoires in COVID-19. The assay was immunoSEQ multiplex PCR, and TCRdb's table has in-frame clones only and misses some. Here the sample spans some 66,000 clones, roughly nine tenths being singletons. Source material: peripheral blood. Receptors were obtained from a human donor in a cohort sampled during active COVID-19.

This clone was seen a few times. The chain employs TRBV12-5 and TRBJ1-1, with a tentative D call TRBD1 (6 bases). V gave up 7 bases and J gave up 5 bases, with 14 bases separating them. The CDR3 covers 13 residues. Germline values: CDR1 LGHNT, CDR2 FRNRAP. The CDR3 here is CASARDTQTEAFF. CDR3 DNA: TGTGCTAGTGCTCGGGACACTCAAACTGAAGCTTTCTTT.

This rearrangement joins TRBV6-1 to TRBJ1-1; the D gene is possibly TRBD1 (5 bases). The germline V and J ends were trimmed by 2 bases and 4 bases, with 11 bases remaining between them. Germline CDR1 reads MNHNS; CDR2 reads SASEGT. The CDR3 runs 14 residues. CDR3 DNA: TGTGCCAGCAGTGAATTTTTAGGGGTCACTGAAGCTTTCTTT. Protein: CASSEFLGVTEAFF.

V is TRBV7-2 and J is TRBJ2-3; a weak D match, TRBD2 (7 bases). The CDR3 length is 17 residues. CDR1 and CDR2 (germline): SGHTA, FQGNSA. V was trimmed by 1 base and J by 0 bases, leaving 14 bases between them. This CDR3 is CASSLVSGGGSTDTQYF. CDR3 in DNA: TGTGCCAGCAGCTTAGTTTCTGGCGGGGGCAGCACAGATACGCAGTATTTT.

CDR3 protein: CSVISASTYEQYF. The CDR3 DNA reads TGCAGCGTAATTAGCGCCTCGACCTACGAGCAGTACTTC. The chain links TRBV29-1 to TRBJ2-7; possibly TRBD2 for D (5 bases). CDR1 and CDR2 (germline): SQVTM, ANQGSEA. V was pared by 6 bases and J by 2 bases, with 14 bases between. The CDR3 loop spans 13 amino acids.

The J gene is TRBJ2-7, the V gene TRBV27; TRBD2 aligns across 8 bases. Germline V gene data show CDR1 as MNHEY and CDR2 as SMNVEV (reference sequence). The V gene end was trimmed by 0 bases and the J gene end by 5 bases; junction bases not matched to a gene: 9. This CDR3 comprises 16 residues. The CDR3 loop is CASSLSSSGGVNEQYF. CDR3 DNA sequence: TGTGCCAGCAGTTTATCTTCCAGCGGGGGAGTAAACGAGCAGTACTTC.

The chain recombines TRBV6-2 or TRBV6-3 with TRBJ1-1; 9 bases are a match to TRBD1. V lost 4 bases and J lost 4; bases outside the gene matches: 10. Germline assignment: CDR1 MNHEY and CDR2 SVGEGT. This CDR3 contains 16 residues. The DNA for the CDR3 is TGTGCCAGCAGTTGGGGGGGGACAGGGAGGGGCACTGAAGCTTTCTTT. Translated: CASSWGGTGRGTEAFF.

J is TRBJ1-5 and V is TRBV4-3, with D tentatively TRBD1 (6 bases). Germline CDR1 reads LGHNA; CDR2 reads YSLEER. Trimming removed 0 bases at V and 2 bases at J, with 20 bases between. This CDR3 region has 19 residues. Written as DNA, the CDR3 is TGCGCCAGCAGCCAAGAGGGGATACAGGGAGGGTTGGGCAATCAGCCCCAGCATTTT. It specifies CASSQEGIQGGLGNQPQHF.

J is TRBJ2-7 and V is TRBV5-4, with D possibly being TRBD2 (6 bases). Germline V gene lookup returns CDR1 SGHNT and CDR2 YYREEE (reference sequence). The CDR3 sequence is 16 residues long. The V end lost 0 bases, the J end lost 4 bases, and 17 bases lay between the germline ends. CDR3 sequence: CASSLGAERGTYEQYF. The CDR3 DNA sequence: TGTGCCAGCAGCTTGGGGGCAGAGAGAGGGACTTACGAGCAGTACTTC.

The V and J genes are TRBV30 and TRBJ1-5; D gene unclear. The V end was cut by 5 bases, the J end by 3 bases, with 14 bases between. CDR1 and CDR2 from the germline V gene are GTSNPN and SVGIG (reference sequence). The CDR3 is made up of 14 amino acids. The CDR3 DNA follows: TGTGCCTGGCTCGGGGAGTTTGACAATCAGCCCCAGCATTTT. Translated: CAWLGEFDNQPQHF.